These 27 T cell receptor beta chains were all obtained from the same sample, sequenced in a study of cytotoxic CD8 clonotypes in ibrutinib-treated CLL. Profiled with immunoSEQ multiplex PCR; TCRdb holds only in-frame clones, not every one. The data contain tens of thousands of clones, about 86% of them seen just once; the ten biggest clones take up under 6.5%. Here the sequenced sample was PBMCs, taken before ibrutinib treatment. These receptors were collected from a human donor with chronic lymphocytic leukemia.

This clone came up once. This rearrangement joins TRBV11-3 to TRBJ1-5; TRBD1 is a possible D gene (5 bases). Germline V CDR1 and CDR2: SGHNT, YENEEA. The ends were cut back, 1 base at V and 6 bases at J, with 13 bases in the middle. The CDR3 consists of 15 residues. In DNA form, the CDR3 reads TGTGCCAGCAGCTTAGCCAGGGCTATGGTTCAGCCCCAGCATTTT. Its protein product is CASSLARAMVQPQHF. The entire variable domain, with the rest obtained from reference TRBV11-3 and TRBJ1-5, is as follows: EAGVVQSPRYKIIEKKQPVAFWCNPISGHNTLYWYLQNLGQGPELLIRYENEEAVDDSQLPKDRFSAERLKGVDSTLKIQPAELGDSAVYLCASSLARAMVQPQHFGDGTRLSIL.

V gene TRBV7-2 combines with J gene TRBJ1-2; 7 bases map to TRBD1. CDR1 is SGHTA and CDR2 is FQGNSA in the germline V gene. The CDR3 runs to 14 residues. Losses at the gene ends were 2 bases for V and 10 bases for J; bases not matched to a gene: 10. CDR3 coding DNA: TGTGCCAGCAGCTTAAGAAGGGACGGGACAGACTACACCTTC. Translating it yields CASSLRRDGTDYTF.

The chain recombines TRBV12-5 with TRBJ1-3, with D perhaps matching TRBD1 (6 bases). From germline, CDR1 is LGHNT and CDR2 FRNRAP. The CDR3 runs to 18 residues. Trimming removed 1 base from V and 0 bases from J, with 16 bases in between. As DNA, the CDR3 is TGTGCTAGTGGTTTGGGGTTAACCGGGACACTCTCTGGAAACACCATATATTTT. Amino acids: CASGLGLTGTLSGNTIYF.

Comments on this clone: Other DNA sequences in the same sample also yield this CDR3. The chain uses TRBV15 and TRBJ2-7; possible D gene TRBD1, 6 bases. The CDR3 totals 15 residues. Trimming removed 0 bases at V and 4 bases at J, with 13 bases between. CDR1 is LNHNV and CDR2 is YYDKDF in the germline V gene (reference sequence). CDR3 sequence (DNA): TGTGCCACCAGCAGAGAGGACAGAGCTGAATACGAGCAGTACTTC. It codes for CATSREDRAEYEQYF.

The CDR3 spells CAISFTSQETQYF. The CDR3 bases are TGTGCCATCAGCTTCACTAGCCAAGAGACCCAGTACTTC. The gene calls are TRBV10-3 and TRBJ2-5; D possibly corresponds to TRBD2 (5 bases). With 6 bases removed from V and 1 base from J, the gap between germline ends came to 9 bases. This CDR3 has 13 amino acids. Germline loops: CDR1 ENHRY, CDR2 SYGVKD.

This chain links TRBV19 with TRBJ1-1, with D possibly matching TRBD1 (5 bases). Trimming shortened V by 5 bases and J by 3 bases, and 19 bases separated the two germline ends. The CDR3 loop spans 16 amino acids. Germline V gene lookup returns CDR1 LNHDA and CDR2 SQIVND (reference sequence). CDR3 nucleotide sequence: TGTGCCAGTAGTGCTAATTTCAAGGGGCGGGACACTGAAGCTTTCTTT. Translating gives CASSANFKGRDTEAFF.

The CDR3 sequence is CASRGGSISGNTIYF. The DNA for the CDR3 is TGTGCCAGCCGGGGGGGCAGCATCTCTGGAAACACCATATATTTT. The chain employs TRBV7-9 and TRBJ1-3, with TRBD1 as a possible D gene (6 bases). CDR1 and CDR2 from the germline V gene are SEHNR and FQNEAQ (reference sequence). The CDR3 is 15 residues long. Trimming left V 8 bases short and J 0 bases short, with 14 bases between.

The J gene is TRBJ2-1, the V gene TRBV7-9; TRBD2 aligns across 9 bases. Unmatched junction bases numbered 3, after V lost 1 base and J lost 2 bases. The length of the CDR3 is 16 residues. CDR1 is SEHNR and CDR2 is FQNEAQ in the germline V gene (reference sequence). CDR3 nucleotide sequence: TGTGCCAGCAGCTTAGGAAGCGGGAGGCCCTACAATGAGCAGTTCTTC. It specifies CASSLGSGRPYNEQFF.

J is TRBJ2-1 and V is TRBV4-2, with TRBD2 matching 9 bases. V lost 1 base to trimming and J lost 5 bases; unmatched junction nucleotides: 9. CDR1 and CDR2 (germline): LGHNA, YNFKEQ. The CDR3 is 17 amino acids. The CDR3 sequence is CASSQGYGTSNNNEQFF. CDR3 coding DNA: TGTGCCAGCAGCCAAGGGTATGGGACTAGCAACAACAATGAGCAGTTCTTC.

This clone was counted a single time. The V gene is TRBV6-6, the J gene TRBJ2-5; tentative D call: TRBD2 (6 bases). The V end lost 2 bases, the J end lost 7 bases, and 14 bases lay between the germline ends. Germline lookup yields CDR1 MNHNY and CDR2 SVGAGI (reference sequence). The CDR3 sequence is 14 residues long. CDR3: CASSYTGRDGTQYF. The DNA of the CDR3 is TGTGCCAGCAGTTACACCGGGCGGGATGGGACCCAGTACTTC.

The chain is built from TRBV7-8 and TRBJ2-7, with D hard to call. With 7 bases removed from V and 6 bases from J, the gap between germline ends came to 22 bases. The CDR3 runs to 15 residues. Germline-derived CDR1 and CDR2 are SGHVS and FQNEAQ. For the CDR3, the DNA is TGTGCCAGCACCCGCGTGGACCGGCGGTCGGGCGAGCAGTACTTC. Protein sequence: CASTRVDRRSGEQYF.

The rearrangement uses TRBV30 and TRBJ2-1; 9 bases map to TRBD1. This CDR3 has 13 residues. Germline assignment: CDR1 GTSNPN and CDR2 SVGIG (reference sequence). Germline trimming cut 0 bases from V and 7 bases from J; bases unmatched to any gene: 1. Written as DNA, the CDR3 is TGTGCCTGGAGTGTACAGGGGGCGAATGAGCAGTTCTTC. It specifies CAWSVQGANEQFF.

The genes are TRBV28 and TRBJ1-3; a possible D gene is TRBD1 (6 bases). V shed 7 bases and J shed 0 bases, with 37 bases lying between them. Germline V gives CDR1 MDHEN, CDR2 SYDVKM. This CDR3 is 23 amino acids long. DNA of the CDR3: TGTGCCAGCACAACAGCACAATTTGGGGGGCGCTTAGGATTATACAGCTCTGGAAACACCATATATTTT. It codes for CASTTAQFGGRLGLYSSGNTIYF.

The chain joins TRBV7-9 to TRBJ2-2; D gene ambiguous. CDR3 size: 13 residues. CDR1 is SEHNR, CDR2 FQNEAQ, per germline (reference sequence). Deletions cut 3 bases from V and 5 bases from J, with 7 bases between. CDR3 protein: CASSLDRTGELFF. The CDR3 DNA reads TGTGCCAGCAGCTTGGACCGTACCGGGGAGCTGTTTTTT.

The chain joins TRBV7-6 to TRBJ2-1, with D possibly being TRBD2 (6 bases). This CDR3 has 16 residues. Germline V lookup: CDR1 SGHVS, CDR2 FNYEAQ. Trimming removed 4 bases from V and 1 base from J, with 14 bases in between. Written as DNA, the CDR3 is TGTGCCAGCAGCTCCCTGCCAGCGGGTTCCTACAATGAGCAGTTCTTC. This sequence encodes CASSSLPAGSYNEQFF.

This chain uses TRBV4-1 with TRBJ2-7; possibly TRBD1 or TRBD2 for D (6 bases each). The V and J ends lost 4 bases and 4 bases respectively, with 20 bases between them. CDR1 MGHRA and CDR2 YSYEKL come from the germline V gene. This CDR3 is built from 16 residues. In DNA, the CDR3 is TGCGCCAGCAGCCTCAAAGGGGGGACCGACTTTTACGAGCAGTACTTC. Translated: CASSLKGGTDFYEQYF.

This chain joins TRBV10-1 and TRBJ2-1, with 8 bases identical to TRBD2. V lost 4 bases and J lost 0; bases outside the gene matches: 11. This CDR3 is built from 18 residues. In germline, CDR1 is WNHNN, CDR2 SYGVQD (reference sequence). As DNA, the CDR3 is TGCGCCAGCAGTGTCCGGGATTTAGCGGGGAGCTCCTACAATGAGCAGTTCTTC. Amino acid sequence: CASSVRDLAGSSYNEQFF.

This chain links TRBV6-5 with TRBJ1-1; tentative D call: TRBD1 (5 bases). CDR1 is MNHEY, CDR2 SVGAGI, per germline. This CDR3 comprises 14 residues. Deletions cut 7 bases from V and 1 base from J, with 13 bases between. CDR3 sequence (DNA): TGTGCCAGCAACCGGCCGGGGGAGAACACTGAAGCTTTCTTT. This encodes CASNRPGENTEAFF.

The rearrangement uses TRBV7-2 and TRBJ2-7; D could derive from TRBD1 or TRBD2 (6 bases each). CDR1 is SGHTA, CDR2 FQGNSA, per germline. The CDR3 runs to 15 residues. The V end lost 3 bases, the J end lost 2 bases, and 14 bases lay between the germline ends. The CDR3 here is CASSLAAGGPYEQYF. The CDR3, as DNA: TGTGCCAGCAGCTTGGCTGCTGGGGGGCCCTACGAGCAGTACTTC. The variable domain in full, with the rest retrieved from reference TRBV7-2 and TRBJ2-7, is GAGVSQSPSNKVTEKGKDVELRCDPISGHTALYWYRQSLGQGLEFLIYFQGNSAPDKSGLPSDRFSAERTGGSVSTLTIQRTQQEDSAVYLCASSLAAGGPYEQYFGPGTRLTVT.

CDR3 sequence (DNA): TGTGCCAGCATTATCCACGGGCTGCCGGGAGGCAATCAGCCCCAGCATTTT. Amino acid sequence: CASIIHGLPGGNQPQHF. The gene calls are TRBV27 and TRBJ1-5; D unresolved. CDR1 is MNHEY, CDR2 SMNVEV, per germline (reference sequence). Trimming cost V 7 bases and J 2 bases, with 21 bases left between them. The CDR3 spans 17 residues.

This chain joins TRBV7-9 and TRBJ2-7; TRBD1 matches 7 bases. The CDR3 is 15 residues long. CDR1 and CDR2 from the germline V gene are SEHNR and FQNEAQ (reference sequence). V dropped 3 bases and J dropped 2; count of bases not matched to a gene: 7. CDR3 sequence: CASSLAGTAAYEQYF. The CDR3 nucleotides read TGTGCCAGCAGCTTGGCCGGGACAGCAGCCTACGAGCAGTACTTC.

The CDR3 bases are TGTGCCAGCAGTTTCTCTGACAGGGTACACATTCAGTACTTC. Amino acids: CASSFSDRVHIQYF. The rearrangement joins TRBV28 to TRBJ2-4; TRBD1 agrees at 7 bases. In germline, CDR1 is MDHEN, CDR2 SYDVKM. This CDR3 region has 14 residues. After removal of 3 bases from V and 8 bases from J, the junction contained 7 bases not matched to a gene.

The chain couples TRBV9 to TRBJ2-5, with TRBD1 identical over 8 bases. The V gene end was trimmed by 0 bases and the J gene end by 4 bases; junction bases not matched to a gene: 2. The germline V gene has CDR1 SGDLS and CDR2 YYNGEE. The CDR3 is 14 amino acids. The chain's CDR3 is CASSVGTGRETQYF. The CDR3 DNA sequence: TGTGCCAGCAGCGTAGGGACAGGGCGAGAGACCCAGTACTTC.

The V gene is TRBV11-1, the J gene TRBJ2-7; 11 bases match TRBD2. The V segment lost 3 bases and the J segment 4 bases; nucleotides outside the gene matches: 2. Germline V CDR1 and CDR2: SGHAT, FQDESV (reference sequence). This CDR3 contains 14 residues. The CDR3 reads CASSLGLAVYEQYF. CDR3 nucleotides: TGTGCCAGCAGCTTGGGACTAGCGGTTTACGAGCAGTACTTC.

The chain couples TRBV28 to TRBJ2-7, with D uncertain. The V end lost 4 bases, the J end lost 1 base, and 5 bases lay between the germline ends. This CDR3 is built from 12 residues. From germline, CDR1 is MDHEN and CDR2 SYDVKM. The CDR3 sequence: CASSYSSYEQYF. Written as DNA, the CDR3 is TGTGCCAGCAGTTACTCTTCCTACGAGCAGTACTTC.

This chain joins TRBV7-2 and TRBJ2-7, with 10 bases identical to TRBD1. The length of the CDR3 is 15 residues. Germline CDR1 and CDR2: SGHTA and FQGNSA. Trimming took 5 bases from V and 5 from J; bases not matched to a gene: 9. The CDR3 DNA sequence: TGTGCCAGCAGCCAACGACAGGGGGCTGATAACGAGCAGTACTTC. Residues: CASSQRQGADNEQYF.

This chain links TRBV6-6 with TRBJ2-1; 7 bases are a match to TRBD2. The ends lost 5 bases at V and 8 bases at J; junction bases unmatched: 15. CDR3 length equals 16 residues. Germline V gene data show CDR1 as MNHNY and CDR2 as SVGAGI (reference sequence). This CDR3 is CASSGPRGVNRDEQFF. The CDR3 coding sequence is TGTGCCAGCAGTGGACCTCGGGGGGTTAACCGTGATGAGCAGTTCTTC.